One and the same sample provided the 24 T cell receptor beta chains below, sequenced in a study of blood T cell repertoires in COVID-19. TCRdb's copy holds only in-frame clones and misses some; the assay was immunoSEQ multiplex PCR. The profile shows about 310,000 clones, approximately 83% of them singletons. The sample taken for sequencing was PBMCs or T cells enriched from blood (not recorded which). These receptors were obtained from a man aged 30 to 45 who had recovered from COVID-19.

The rearrangement links TRBV9 to TRBJ1-2, with D hard to call. Trimming took 4 bases from V and 5 from J, leaving 18 bases between them. Germline V gene lookup returns CDR1 SGDLS and CDR2 YYNGEE. CDR3 length equals 15 residues. The CDR3 DNA sequence: TGTGCCAGCAGCTCCTCGGAAACAGATCCTTATGGCTACACCTTC. It encodes CASSSSETDPYGYTF. Based on the CDR3 plus reference TRBV9 and TRBJ1-2, the full variable domain is DSGVTQTPKHLITATGQRVTLRCSPRSGDLSVYWYQQSLDQGLQFLIQYYNGEERAKGNILERFSAQQFPDLHSELNLSSLELGDSALYFCASSSSETDPYGYTFGSGTRLTVV.

The rearrangement uses TRBV9 and TRBJ1-4; 7 positions agree with TRBD1. V gave up 2 bases and J gave up 7 bases; unmatched junction bases: 11. This CDR3 spans 16 amino acids. Germline CDR1 SGDLS, CDR2 YYNGEE. The CDR3 DNA reads TGTGCCAGCAGCGTGGGCTCCGGACAGGAAGGTGAAAAACTGTTTTTT. Translation gives CASSVGSGQEGEKLFF.

In this sample, this clone turned up a few times. The genes are TRBV5-4 and TRBJ2-7, with TRBD1 matching over 7 bases. Unmatched junction bases numbered 14, after V lost 3 bases and J lost 2 bases. The CDR3 is 17 residues long. CDR1 SGHNT and CDR2 YYREEE come from the germline V gene (reference sequence). CDR3 amino acids: CASSSRLDRRSTYEQYF. The CDR3 DNA reads as TGTGCCAGCAGCTCCAGATTGGACAGGCGATCTACCTACGAGCAGTACTTC.

The CDR3 nucleotides are TGTGCCACCAGCAGAGATGGTGGGGGGATCTATGGCTACACCTTC. Amino acid sequence: CATSRDGGGIYGYTF. The chain has TRBV15 and TRBJ1-2; D might be TRBD1 (5 bases). CDR1 is LNHNV, CDR2 YYDKDF, per germline (reference sequence). V dropped 0 bases and J dropped 4 bases, with 12 bases sitting between them. The CDR3 has 15 residues.

The V call is TRBV6-5, the J call TRBJ1-2; 11 bases align to TRBD1. This CDR3 contains 15 residues. The junction had 9 bases not matched to a gene; V was cut back by 5 bases and J by 7 bases. The germline V gene encodes CDR1 MNHEY and CDR2 SVGAGI. The CDR3 DNA is TGTGCCAGCAGTCCGGACAGGGGGCAGTCCGGTGGCTACACCTTC. It specifies CASSPDRGQSGGYTF.

The rearrangement joins TRBV4-2 to TRBJ1-1; TRBD1 matches at 8 bases. J gave up 1 base and V 0 bases, and 4 bases lay outside the gene matches. The CDR3 runs to 16 residues. Germline V gives CDR1 LGHNA, CDR2 YNFKEQ. This CDR3 reads CASSQEGTGTNTEAFF. As DNA, the CDR3 is TGTGCCAGCAGCCAAGAAGGGACAGGAACGAACACTGAAGCTTTCTTT.

This chain joins TRBV1 and TRBJ2-2; TRBD2 reflects the table's D call only, with no check against the DNA. TRBV1 is termed a pseudogene. The CDR3 totals 14 residues. The CDR3, as DNA: TGCACCAGCAGCCCGCACACTGAGGGCGGGGAGCTGTTTTTT. As protein: CTSSPHTEGGELFF.

This clone was found a few times. V usage is TRBV6-5 and J usage is TRBJ1-2; no reliable D call. V gave up 0 bases and J gave up 7 bases, with 12 bases separating them. The CDR3 covers 14 residues. Looked up from germline, CDR1 is MNHEY and CDR2 is SVGAGI. DNA of the CDR3: TGTGCCAGCAGTTACTCAGCAGAGAGGGTTGGCTACACCTTC. Translated, it gives CASSYSAERVGYTF.

This clone was observed a single time. The chain recombines TRBV4-1 with TRBJ1-6; the D is unclear. Trimming shortened V by 1 base and J by 7 bases, and 17 bases separated the two germline ends. The CDR3 sequence is 17 residues long. Germline V CDR1 and CDR2: MGHRA, YSYEKL. CDR3 residues: CASSQGIGEGWNSPLHF. The CDR3 DNA reads TGCGCCAGCAGCCAAGGTATCGGAGAGGGATGGAATTCACCCCTCCACTTT.

The rearrangement joins TRBV9 to TRBJ2-5, with D perhaps matching TRBD2 (7 bases). The CDR3 contains 15 residues. V lost 3 bases, J lost 4 bases, and 16 bases lay in between. Germline V CDR1 and CDR2: SGDLS, YYNGEE. CDR3 nucleotides: TGTGCCAGCAGCGAATCGGCAGGGGAGGGAGAGACCCAGTACTTC. Its translation is CASSESAGEGETQYF.

The chain recombines TRBV7-8 with TRBJ2-1; D is possibly TRBD1 (6 bases). Germline V CDR1 and CDR2: SGHVS, FQNEAQ. This CDR3 has 16 residues. V gave up 6 bases and J gave up 2 bases, with 17 bases separating them. The CDR3 DNA reads as TGTGCCAGCAGTTTTGGTTACAGGGACCCCTACAATGAGCAGTTCTTC. Protein sequence: CASSFGYRDPYNEQFF.

On this clone: Germline and junction disagree at one end, which may indicate a read error. The chain recombines TRBV10-3 with TRBJ1-2, with 10 bases matching TRBD1. The CDR3 is made up of 12 amino acids. The germline V gene encodes CDR1 ENHRY and CDR2 SYGVKD. The DNA for the CDR3 is TGTGCCATCAGTGAGTCGGCGGACAGGGGGAGCTTC. Translated: CAISESADRGSF.

In this sample, this clone turned up once. The chain recombines TRBV5-6 with TRBJ2-2; 8 positions match TRBD1. From germline, CDR1 is SGHDT and CDR2 YYEEEE. V lost 3 bases and J lost 7; bases outside the gene matches: 11. CDR3 length equals 16 residues. DNA of the CDR3: TGTGCCAGCAGCTCGGTGACAGGGGAGAAAGGCGGGGAGCTGTTTTTT. Translated: CASSSVTGEKGGELFF.

The chain employs TRBV5-6 and TRBJ1-6; 10 nucleotides align to TRBD1. The germline CDR1 and CDR2 sequences are SGHDT and YYEEEE. The CDR3 length is 15 residues. V lost 5 bases, J lost 17 bases, and 16 bases stayed unmatched. CDR3 sequence: CASSYRDRGSMGVHF. CDR3 DNA: TGTGCCAGCAGTTATAGGGACAGGGGCAGTATGGGGGTCCACTTT.

The chain couples TRBV7-3 to TRBJ1-1; 8 bases are a match to TRBD1. The CDR3 has 15 residues. Per germline, CDR1 SGHTA and CDR2 FQGTGA. The V gene end was trimmed by 5 bases and the J gene end by 6 bases; junction bases not matched to a gene: 11. DNA of the CDR3: TGTGCCAGCAGCCCAGGACAGGGAAGGAGCGCTGAAGCTTTCTTT. Translation: CASSPGQGRSAEAFF.

The chain recombines TRBV6-1 with TRBJ2-7; D is undetermined. The CDR3 totals 13 residues. CDR1 and CDR2 (germline): MNHNS, SASEGT. Trimming shortened V by 1 base and J by 3 bases, and 7 bases separated the two germline ends. The CDR3 here is CASSEGYSYEQYF. The DNA of the CDR3 is TGTGCCAGCAGTGAAGGCTACAGCTACGAGCAGTACTTC.

The chain has TRBV2 and TRBJ1-5; D possibly corresponds to TRBD1 (6 bases). The CDR3 is 16 amino acids. Germline V lookup: CDR1 SNHLY, CDR2 FYNNEI. Trimming cost V 2 bases and J 3 bases, with 14 bases left between them. CDR3 in DNA: TGTGCCAGCAGTGAAAGGGGGGGGGAGGTCAATCAGCCCCAGCATTTT. Encoded protein: CASSERGGEVNQPQHF. The variable domain in full, with the rest retrieved from reference TRBV2 and TRBJ1-5, is EPEVTQTPSHQVTQMGQEVILRCVPISNHLYFYWYRQILGQKVEFLVSFYNNEISEKSEIFDDQFSVERPDGSNFTLKIRSTKLEDSAMYFCASSERGGEVNQPQHFGDGTRLSIL.

This chain joins TRBV10-2 and TRBJ1-2; tentative D call: TRBD1 (6 bases). CDR1 is WSHSY and CDR2 is SAAADI in the germline V gene. This CDR3 is 12 amino acids long. V was clipped by 8 bases and J by 8 bases, with 15 bases between them. In DNA, the CDR3 is TGCGCCAGCGGACCCAGGGGTGAGGGCTACACCTTC. This codes for CASGPRGEGYTF.

The genes are TRBV5-1 and TRBJ1-2; no clear D gene. Trimming pared 0 bases from V and 8 bases from J, leaving 11 bases between. Looked up from germline, CDR1 is SGHRS and CDR2 is YFSETQ. CDR3 size: 13 residues. The CDR3 DNA reads as TGCGCCAGCAGCTTGGAAGGGAGAGAGGGCTACACCTTC. Translation gives CASSLEGREGYTF.

V and J are TRBV2 and TRBJ1-4, with 7 bases lining up with TRBD1. V lost 6 bases to trimming and J lost 3 bases; unmatched junction nucleotides: 7. The CDR3 sequence is 15 residues long. Germline V gives CDR1 SNHLY, CDR2 FYNNEI. As DNA, the CDR3 is TGTGCCAGCAGCACTTTGGACAGGCCTAATGAAAAACTGTTTTTT. It specifies CASSTLDRPNEKLFF. Variable domain in full (rest from reference TRBV2 and TRBJ1-4): EPEVTQTPSHQVTQMGQEVILRCVPISNHLYFYWYRQILGQKVEFLVSFYNNEISEKSEIFDDQFSVERPDGSNFTLKIRSTKLEDSAMYFCASSTLDRPNEKLFFGSGTQLSVL.

The chain recombines TRBV2 with TRBJ1-2; 10 bases are shared with TRBD1. The CDR3 has 16 amino acids. CDR1 SNHLY and CDR2 FYNNEI come from the germline V gene. The trim removed 4 bases at V and 7 bases at J, leaving 12 bases unmatched. The CDR3 is CASSVGSGQGSRGYTF. The CDR3, as DNA: TGTGCCAGCAGTGTTGGATCGGGACAGGGGAGCCGTGGCTACACCTTC.

In its sample, this clone was seen once. The chain combines TRBV12-3 or TRBV12-4 with TRBJ1-5; D possibly corresponds to TRBD1 (5 bases). The CDR3 totals 13 residues. Trimming removed 3 bases from V and 7 bases from J, with 10 bases in between. The CDR3 sequence: CASSFTKGQPQHF. Here the CDR3 DNA reads TGTGCCAGCAGTTTTACTAAGGGGCAGCCCCAGCATTTT.

The J gene is TRBJ1-6, the V gene TRBV6-1; tentative D call: TRBD1 (6 bases). Germline CDR1 MNHNS, CDR2 SASEGT. Trimming stripped 2 bases from V and 7 bases from J, with 9 bases between. The CDR3 loop spans 14 amino acids. CDR3 sequence (DNA): TGTGCCAGCAGTGAACAGGGACAAAATTCACCCCTCCACTTT. Residues: CASSEQGQNSPLHF.

V and J are TRBV6-4 and TRBJ1-1, with D maybe TRBD1 (6 bases). This CDR3 contains 12 residues. Germline CDR1 is MRHNA and CDR2 is SNTAGT. The V end was cut by 3 bases, the J end by 7 bases, with 9 bases between. CDR3 sequence reads: CASSEQGGEAFF. As DNA, the CDR3 is TGTGCCAGCAGTGAACAGGGTGGTGAAGCTTTCTTT.